The 13 T cell receptor beta chains given below trace back to one sample, sequenced in a study of T cells after somatic rescue of genetic block. Profiling relied on immunoSEQ multiplex PCR, and the TCRdb table lists in-frame clones only, not all of them. This table holds under 15,000 clones, roughly 78% found once. The sequenced material came from peripheral blood mononuclear cells (PBMCs). These receptors originate from a boy between 5 and 17 years old.

DNA of the CDR3: TGTGCCAGCAGCTTAGCTGTTCAGGGGAACTCCTACGAGCAGTACTTC. It yields the protein CASSLAVQGNSYEQYF. The chain recombines TRBV11-3 with TRBJ2-7; a weak D match, TRBD1 (6 bases). The CDR3 consists of 16 residues. V lost 1 base, J lost 0 bases, and 13 bases lay in between. Germline-derived CDR1 and CDR2 are SGHNT and YENEEA. Full variable domain (missing parts from reference TRBV11-3 and TRBJ2-7): EAGVVQSPRYKIIEKKQPVAFWCNPISGHNTLYWYLQNLGQGPELLIRYENEEAVDDSQLPKDRFSAERLKGVDSTLKIQPAELGDSAVYLCASSLAVQGNSYEQYFGPGTRLTVT.

The V and J genes are TRBV5-1 and TRBJ2-7; 8 bases align to TRBD1. The CDR3 covers 15 residues. In germline, CDR1 is SGHRS, CDR2 YFSETQ. After removal of 0 bases from V and 4 bases from J, the junction contained 6 bases not matched to a gene. The CDR3 sequence: CASSLVQGERYEQYF. CDR3 DNA: TGCGCCAGCAGCTTGGTACAGGGGGAAAGGTACGAGCAGTACTTC.

This chain joins TRBV25-1 and TRBJ2-2, with D perhaps TRBD2 (5 bases). Between the trimmed V and J ends, which lost 2 bases and 4 bases, there was a span of 11 bases. This CDR3 contains 15 residues. The V gene's germline CDR1 is MGHDK and CDR2 SYGVNS. CDR3 region: CASSEPGRGTGELFF. CDR3 DNA sequence: TGTGCCAGCAGTGAACCAGGACGGGGCACCGGGGAGCTGTTTTTT.

This chain uses TRBV4-1 with TRBJ2-2, with 9 nucleotides matching TRBD1. The CDR3 contains 15 residues. V lost 5 bases to trimming and J lost 5 bases; unmatched junction nucleotides: 6. Germline V lookup: CDR1 MGHRA, CDR2 YSYEKL. Here the CDR3 reads CASSETGGATGELFF. The CDR3 DNA follows: TGCGCCAGCAGCGAAACAGGGGGCGCGACCGGGGAGCTGTTTTTT.

This chain links TRBV6-1 with TRBJ1-4; TRBD1 matches at 10 bases. This CDR3 is built from 13 residues. With 6 bases clipped from V and 7 bases from J, the junction kept 2 bases outside the gene matches. Germline V CDR1 and CDR2: MNHNS, SASEGT. Here the CDR3 reads CASRGTGAEKLFF. In nucleotides, the CDR3 is TGTGCCAGCAGAGGGACAGGGGCTGAAAAACTGTTTTTT.

CDR3 sequence reads: CASSPRQGRRSGNTIYF. The CDR3, as DNA: TGTGCCAGCAGCCCTCGACAGGGTAGAAGATCTGGAAACACCATATATTTT. The rearrangement uses TRBV7-2 and TRBJ1-3; 7 nucleotides align to TRBD1. V dropped 5 bases and J dropped 1; count of bases not matched to a gene: 11. CDR1 SGHTA and CDR2 FQGNSA come from the germline V gene. The CDR3 consists of 17 residues. Full variable domain (missing parts from reference TRBV7-2 and TRBJ1-3): GAGVSQSPSNKVTEKGKDVELRCDPISGHTALYWYRQSLGQGLEFLIYFQGNSAPDKSGLPSDRFSAERTGGSVSTLTIQRTQQEDSAVYLCASSPRQGRRSGNTIYFGEGSWLTVV.

The chain is built from TRBV30 and TRBJ1-6; 8 bases fit TRBD1. The CDR3 loop spans 16 amino acids. Per the germline V gene, CDR1 is GTSNPN and CDR2 is SVGIG (reference sequence). With 2 bases clipped from V and 6 bases from J, the junction kept 9 bases outside the gene matches. This CDR3 is CAWSPYRGTLNSPLHF. CDR3 DNA sequence: TGTGCCTGGAGTCCCTACAGGGGGACCCTTAATTCACCCCTCCACTTT.

The chain recombines TRBV5-1 with TRBJ2-7; 8 nucleotides line up with TRBD1. Trimming cost V 5 bases and J 6 bases; bases outside gene matches: 7. CDR1 is SGHRS, CDR2 YFSETQ, per germline. The CDR3 is 13 amino acids. The CDR3 DNA follows: TGCGCCAGCAGTAACTACAGGGGGTCCGAGCAGTACTTC. Its protein is CASSNYRGSEQYF.

The chain is built from TRBV11-2 and TRBJ1-2, with D unclear. The V gene lost 3 bases and the J gene lost 0 bases, with 5 bases spanning the gap. The germline gives CDR1 SGHAT, CDR2 FQNNGV. The CDR3 is 13 amino acids. The CDR3 loop reads CASSFGANYGYTF. CDR3 bases: TGTGCCAGCAGCTTCGGGGCTAACTATGGCTACACCTTC.

By sample share, this clone is medium-sized (0.01 to 0.1%). J is TRBJ2-1 and V is TRBV7-3; perhaps TRBD1 as D (5 bases). V shed 2 bases and J shed 9 bases, with 14 bases lying between them. The CDR3 loop spans 14 amino acids. The germline CDR1 and CDR2 sequences are SGHTA and FQGTGA. CDR3 in amino acids: CASSLDQSTGEQFF. DNA for the CDR3: TGTGCCAGCAGCTTAGACCAGTCTACAGGTGAGCAGTTCTTC.

This chain uses TRBV6-6 with TRBJ1-2; D is unclear. The CDR3 is made up of 13 amino acids. V lost 6 bases and J 2 bases, leaving 10 bases between the germline ends. Germline loops: CDR1 MNHNY, CDR2 SVGAGI (reference sequence). CDR3 nucleotide sequence: TGTGCCAGCAGCTTAGGGCGGAACTATGGCTACACCTTC. Its translation: CASSLGRNYGYTF.

This clone appeared once. The chain carries TRBV7-3 and TRBJ2-1; a possible D gene is TRBD1 (7 bases). Deletions cut 0 bases from V and 8 bases from J, with 17 bases between. Germline V gene sequence: CDR1 SGHTA, CDR2 FQGTGA. This CDR3 region has 16 residues. DNA of the CDR3: TGTGCCAGCAGCTTAACGGGGACAGCGCGGAGGGATGAGCAGTTCTTC. It codes for CASSLTGTARRDEQFF. The full variable domain, in which reference TRBV7-3 and TRBJ2-1 provide the parts outside the CDR3, is GAGVSQTPSNKVTEKGKYVELRCDPISGHTALYWYRQSLGQGPEFLIYFQGTGAADDSGLPNDRFFAVRPEGSVSTLKIQRTERGDSAVYLCASSLTGTARRDEQFFGPGTRLTVL.

The genes are TRBV10-3 and TRBJ2-5, with D maybe TRBD2 (6 bases). V was cut by 3 bases and J by 0 bases, with 14 bases left in between. This CDR3 contains 16 residues. Per germline, CDR1 ENHRY and CDR2 SYGVKD. CDR3 in DNA: TGTGCCATCAGTGACCGGGCGGGGAGGTACCAAGAGACCCAGTACTTC. Amino acid sequence: CAISDRAGRYQETQYF.